This TCR beta chain was identified during a study of blood T cell repertoires in COVID-19. Whole-study context: Acute-phase and convalescent COVID-19 samples originated in the United States, Italy and Spain. T cells, B-cell-depleted T cells, or PBMCs provided the cDNA or gDNA that served as material.

Per the original methods: Amplification of reference gene primers was used by the study to estimate nucleated cell counts. The data were produced by immunoSEQ multiplex PCR, yet TCRdb's version contains in-frame clones alone and is incomplete. The V and J calls and clone size were taken over from that table, and D and trimming were inferred from the DNA. This table has under 200,000 clones, over 75% appearing once. The CDR3 is 16 amino acids. The J segment lost 7 bases and the V segment lost 3 bases, leaving 11 bases of the junction unmatched. Looked up from germline, CDR1 is SGHNT and CDR2 is YYREEE (reference sequence).

V and J are TRBV5-4 and TRBJ2-2, with 8 bases lining up with TRBD2. This receptor was taken from a man in his 70s with active or convalescent COVID-19. The sequencing input was peripheral blood. CDR3 coding DNA: TGTGCCAGCAGCTGGATTAGCGGGGCCCAGGACGGGGAGCTGTTTTTT. Translation gives CASSWISGAQDGELFF.